The text below deals with one TCR beta chain. Its antigen is unknown. These data belong to a study of cytomegalovirus exposure and HLA in healthy donors. Study details: Early released data had roughly 81 million unique TCRs, all coming from HLA-typed donors. Genotyping of hundreds of donors showed that about 83% belonged to the Caucasian-associated ancestry cluster.

General observations from the study: Donors belonging to an Asian-associated ancestry cluster reportedly showed fewer N-insertions in productive TCRs than the roughly 670-donor mean, according to what a later analysis found.

Trimming took off 4 bases at V and 8 bases at J, with 16 bases between the two ends. Germline values: CDR1 SGHRS, CDR2 YFSETQ. The CDR3 sequence is 14 residues long. The PCR was carried out with 60 Vbeta primers and 13 Jbeta primers. Clones were read by immunoSEQ multiplex PCR, and TCRdb kept only the in-frame ones, dropping some. The data show approximately 110,000 clones, roughly 71% seen once. These donors, healthy bone marrow donors, were studied. This clonotype was obtained from a young man in good health and CMV-seropositive. The source material was PBMCs. V is TRBV5-1 and J is TRBJ1-3; D is unresolved. CDR3 nucleotide sequence: TGCGCCAGCAGCCCCTACGGGAGTATGGACACCATATATTTT. This codes for CASSPYGSMDTIYF.